One sample yielded the 27 T cell receptor beta chains listed below, sequenced in a study of blood T cell repertoires in COVID-19. Using immunoSEQ multiplex PCR, the repertoire was profiled, and TCRdb retains in-frame clones only, with some absent. The data show about 170,000 clones, around 84% seen once. Input material: peripheral blood. The origin of the receptors is a man between 60 and 75 years old with COVID-19, enrolled during active disease.

V gene TRBV19 combines with J gene TRBJ2-5; 8 nucleotides match TRBD2. The CDR3 has 16 amino acids. Germline CDR1 LNHDA, CDR2 SQIVND (reference sequence). V lost 3 bases and J lost 1; bases outside the gene matches: 7. Written as DNA, the CDR3 is TGTGCCAGTAGTATTGGAGTAGCGGGATTCCAAGAGACCCAGTACTTC. It encodes CASSIGVAGFQETQYF.

The rearrangement links TRBV4-1 to TRBJ1-5; 9 nucleotides match TRBD1. This CDR3 comprises 18 residues. J gave up 0 bases and V 1 base, and 7 bases lay outside the gene matches. Looked up from germline, CDR1 is MGHRA and CDR2 is YSYEKL. CDR3 DNA sequence: TGCGCCAGCAGCCAAGGACAGGGGGTATCTTATAGCAATCAGCCCCAGCATTTT. This encodes CASSQGQGVSYSNQPQHF.

The J gene is TRBJ2-5, the V gene TRBV5-4; tentatively, D is TRBD2 (6 bases). Trimming left V 3 bases short and J 2 bases short, with 11 bases between. The CDR3 spans 14 residues. Germline assignment: CDR1 SGHNT and CDR2 YYREEE (reference sequence). The CDR3 loop is CASSWGTSQETQYF. CDR3 sequence (DNA): TGTGCCAGCAGCTGGGGGACTTCGCAAGAGACCCAGTACTTC.

V gene TRBV18 combines with J gene TRBJ1-4; 8 nucleotides agree with TRBD1. With V trimmed by 3 bases and J by 8 bases, 2 bases remained unmatched. The CDR3 runs 13 residues. Per germline, CDR1 KGHSH and CDR2 LQKENI. The CDR3 reads CASSPDRDEKLFF. The CDR3 DNA reads TGTGCCAGCTCACCGGACAGGGACGAAAAACTGTTTTTT.

The chain carries TRBV25-1 and TRBJ2-3; D possibly corresponds to TRBD1 (6 bases). V was pared by 5 bases and J by 7 bases, with 16 bases between. Germline assignment: CDR1 MGHDK and CDR2 SYGVNS. This CDR3 contains 14 residues. CDR3 nucleotides: TGTGCCAGCAGTCCTCGGACAGAGCTAAATACGCAGTATTTT. This sequence encodes CASSPRTELNTQYF.

This clone was seen just once. The V call is TRBV7-2, the J call TRBJ2-2, with D maybe TRBD2 (5 bases). Germline V lookup: CDR1 SGHTA, CDR2 FQGNSA. Trimming took 4 bases from V and 2 from J, leaving 14 bases between them. The CDR3 length is 16 residues. CDR3 sequence reads: CASSSRGISNTGELFF. For the CDR3, the DNA is TGTGCCAGCAGCTCACGGGGAATTAGTAACACCGGGGAGCTGTTTTTT.

This clone was observed once. The gene calls are TRBV7-2 and TRBJ2-3; D ambiguous. The CDR3 length is 13 residues. Germline-derived CDR1 and CDR2 are SGHTA and FQGNSA. Trimming took off 1 base at V and 5 bases at J, with 7 bases between the two ends. CDR3 DNA: TGTGCCAGCAGCTTAGTACACCTAGATACGCAGTATTTT. Translating gives CASSLVHLDTQYF. Using reference TRBV7-2 and TRBJ2-3 for the parts outside the CDR3, the full variable domain is GAGVSQSPSNKVTEKGKDVELRCDPISGHTALYWYRQSLGQGLEFLIYFQGNSAPDKSGLPSDRFSAERTGGSVSTLTIQRTQQEDSAVYLCASSLVHLDTQYFGPGTRLTVL.

V usage is TRBV2 and J usage is TRBJ2-7; TRBD1 matches 9 bases. V shed 6 bases and J 6 bases; nucleotides not matched to a gene: 15. This CDR3 region has 16 residues. Per the germline V gene, CDR1 is SNHLY and CDR2 is FYNNEI. The CDR3 sequence is CASRVLPGQGSSEQYF. The CDR3 DNA reads as TGTGCCAGCAGAGTACTTCCGGGACAGGGATCGTCCGAGCAGTACTTC.

The chain uses TRBV6-2 or TRBV6-3 and TRBJ1-2; 9 bases line up with TRBD1. The ends lost 6 bases at V and 7 bases at J; junction bases unmatched: 12. Germline CDR1 and CDR2: MNHEY and SVGEGT. This CDR3 region has 15 residues. This CDR3 is CASSRNGQGRGGYTF. The CDR3 DNA sequence: TGTGCCAGCAGCCGAAACGGACAGGGGAGAGGTGGCTACACCTTC.

The chain is built from TRBV13 and TRBJ2-7; D is ambiguous. Germline lookup yields CDR1 PRHDT and CDR2 FYEKMQ (reference sequence). Trimming stripped 5 bases from V and 2 bases from J, with 10 bases between. This CDR3 comprises 13 residues. The CDR3 spells CASSPPGPYEQYF. The DNA for the CDR3 is TGTGCCAGCAGCCCCCCAGGCCCCTACGAGCAGTACTTC.

The chain carries TRBV7-9 and TRBJ1-2; 7 nucleotides match TRBD1. V lost 1 base, J lost 4 bases, and 0 bases stayed unmatched. The germline V gene encodes CDR1 SEHNR and CDR2 FQNEAQ (reference sequence). The CDR3 is 13 amino acids. CDR3 DNA sequence: TGTGCCAGCAGCTTAGGGACAGGCTATGGCTACACCTTC. It encodes CASSLGTGYGYTF.

This chain links TRBV29-1 with TRBJ1-5; weak D call: TRBD1 (5 bases). CDR3 length: 14 amino acids. Germline CDR1 is SQVTM and CDR2 is ANQGSEA. Trimming took off 4 bases at V and 2 bases at J, with 12 bases between the two ends. CDR3: CSVASGYGNQPQHF. The CDR3 bases are TGCAGCGTTGCTTCAGGGTATGGCAATCAGCCCCAGCATTTT.

For the CDR3, the DNA is TGCGCCAGCAGCGGGTCCGGGTCCCTCTCCTACGAGCAGTACTTC. Translated, it gives CASSGSGSLSYEQYF. This chain connects TRBV5-1 to TRBJ2-7; D not certain. The germline V gene has CDR1 SGHRS and CDR2 YFSETQ. The ends were cut back, 4 bases at V and 0 bases at J, with 14 bases in the middle. The CDR3 has 15 residues.

This chain links TRBV2 with TRBJ2-1, with D unclear. In germline, CDR1 is SNHLY, CDR2 FYNNEI. V gave up 6 bases and J gave up 4 bases, with 7 bases separating them. CDR3 length: 12 amino acids. The CDR3 loop reads CASSRTYNEQFF. DNA of the CDR3: TGTGCCAGCAGCCGAACTTACAATGAGCAGTTCTTC.

The CDR3 nucleotides read TGTGCCAGTTATAGGACAGGGTTCACTGAAGCTTTCTTT. Amino acid sequence: CASYRTGFTEAFF. This chain connects TRBV19 to TRBJ1-1; TRBD1 matches 8 bases. The CDR3 loop spans 13 amino acids. Germline trimming cut 8 bases from V and 4 bases from J; bases unmatched to any gene: 6. In germline, CDR1 is LNHDA, CDR2 SQIVND (reference sequence).

CDR3 sequence reads: CASSQDTGRGPAFF. The CDR3 coding sequence is TGTGCCAGCAGCCAAGATACGGGCAGGGGGCCAGCTTTCTTT. This chain connects TRBV4-2 to TRBJ1-1, with 8 bases aligning to TRBD1. Germline V gene data show CDR1 as LGHNA and CDR2 as YNFKEQ. The CDR3 is 14 residues long. Germline trimming cut 0 bases from V and 10 bases from J; bases unmatched to any gene: 7.

The chain uses TRBV6-1 and TRBJ1-4; D not resolved. Trimming left V 1 base short and J 2 bases short, with 5 bases between. CDR1 MNHNS and CDR2 SASEGT come from the germline V gene. CDR3 size: 14 residues. The CDR3 protein is CASSEVPTNEKLFF. Written as DNA, the CDR3 is TGTGCCAGCAGTGAAGTCCCTACTAATGAAAAACTGTTTTTT.

DNA of the CDR3: TGTGCCAGCAGTCTTACCGGGCCACAGCAAAGGACTAGCTCTGGAAACACCATATATTTT. It specifies CASSLTGPQQRTSSGNTIYF. This chain joins TRBV28 and TRBJ1-3; no firm D call. V lost 5 bases and J lost 0, with 26 bases in between. The CDR3 length is 20 residues. Germline CDR1 and CDR2: MDHEN and SYDVKM.

The V and J genes are TRBV6-5 and TRBJ1-2, with 7 bases that match TRBD1. Trimming at V came to 8 bases and at J to 8 bases, leaving 11 bases not matched to a gene. CDR1 and CDR2 (germline): MNHEY, SVGAGI. This CDR3 has 13 residues. CDR3 DNA: TGTGCCAGCTTAAGGGACAGTCTTTTAGGCTACACCTTC. It yields the protein CASLRDSLLGYTF.

The rearrangement joins TRBV7-3 to TRBJ1-1; D gene ambiguous. CDR3 length: 14 residues. Between the trimmed V and J ends, which lost 2 bases and 0 bases, there was a span of 7 bases. CDR1 SGHTA and CDR2 FQGTGA come from the germline V gene. The CDR3 bases are TGTGCCAGCAGCTTAGCAGGTCTGAACACTGAAGCTTTCTTT. Translation: CASSLAGLNTEAFF.

V gene TRBV18 combines with J gene TRBJ1-1; D is possibly TRBD1 (6 bases). This CDR3 is built from 20 residues. Germline lookup yields CDR1 KGHSH and CDR2 LQKENI. The V end was cut by 3 bases, the J end by 4 bases, with 30 bases between. CDR3 sequence reads: CASSPVLLDSGRSLGTEAFF. DNA for the CDR3: TGTGCCAGCTCACCCGTGCTGTTGGACAGCGGTCGGTCGCTCGGCACTGAAGCTTTCTTT.

The chain recombines TRBV5-1 with TRBJ2-7; tentative D call: TRBD1 (5 bases). Germline CDR1 and CDR2: SGHRS and YFSETQ. This CDR3 spans 16 amino acids. V lost 0 bases to trimming and J lost 2 bases, with 15 bases between them. The CDR3 reads CASSLALGAGTYEQYF. DNA for the CDR3: TGCGCCAGCAGCTTGGCGCTCGGAGCAGGGACCTACGAGCAGTACTTC.

The chain carries TRBV18 and TRBJ1-1, with D possibly TRBD1 on 5 matching bases. This CDR3 is 14 amino acids long. Trimming pared 3 bases from V and 4 bases from J, leaving 12 bases between. The germline V gene has CDR1 KGHSH and CDR2 LQKENI. The CDR3 region has the DNA TGTGCCAGCTCACCGACAATAGGGGCCACTGAAGCTTTCTTT. Translated: CASSPTIGATEAFF. The whole variable domain, filled in from reference TRBV18 and TRBJ1-1, reads NAGVMQNPRHLVRRRGQEARLRCSPMKGHSHVYWYRQLPEEGLKFMVYLQKENIIDESGMPKERFSAEFPKEGPSILRIQQVVRGDSAAYFCASSPTIGATEAFFGQGTRLTVV.

The chain carries TRBV5-1 and TRBJ2-5, with 10 positions matching TRBD2. This CDR3 is 17 amino acids long. V shed 3 bases and J 9 bases; nucleotides not matched to a gene: 17. The germline gives CDR1 SGHRS, CDR2 YFSETQ. The CDR3 region is CASSSSGTSAGGRAQYF. CDR3 DNA: TGCGCCAGCAGCTCATCCGGGACTAGCGCGGGGGGAAGGGCCCAGTACTTC. The variable domain in full, completed from reference TRBV5-1 and TRBJ2-5, reads KAGVTQTPRYLIKTRGQQVTLSCSPISGHRSVSWYQQTPGQGLQFLFEYFSETQRNKGNFPGRFSGRQFSNSRSEMNVSTLELGDSALYLCASSSSGTSAGGRAQYFGPGTRLLVL.

This sequence joins TRBV19 and TRBJ1-2; D gene ambiguous. Trimming removed 1 base at V and 0 bases at J, with 21 bases between. The germline V gene encodes CDR1 LNHDA and CDR2 SQIVND (reference sequence). The CDR3 sequence is 19 residues long. The CDR3 bases are TGTGCCAGTAGTATAGCTGCGACGTTCGGGTCTCCTCCTAACTATGGCTACACCTTC. Translating gives CASSIAATFGSPPNYGYTF.

The chain employs TRBV2 and TRBJ1-5, with D possibly matching TRBD1 (6 bases). Trimming stripped 6 bases from V and 6 bases from J, with 12 bases between. The CDR3 totals 13 residues. Germline assignment: CDR1 SNHLY and CDR2 FYNNEI. The CDR3 DNA is TGTGCCAGCAGCGACCAACAGGGTCAGCCCCAGCATTTT. Translation gives CASSDQQGQPQHF.

The genes are TRBV30 and TRBJ1-1, with 8 bases fitting TRBD1. The CDR3 is made up of 15 amino acids. After removal of 8 bases from V and 0 bases from J, the junction contained 11 bases not matched to a gene. The germline V gene encodes CDR1 GTSNPN and CDR2 SVGIG (reference sequence). CDR3 DNA sequence: TGTGCCAACTTGGACAGGGCCTACTTGAACACTGAAGCTTTCTTT. This codes for CANLDRAYLNTEAFF.